Listed below are T cell receptor beta chains from one sample, sequenced in a study of T-cell memory formation after mild COVID-19. Each CDR3 protein gets one entry after TCRdb re-called the 5' RACE reads with MiXCR. Of approximately 51,000 distinct CDR3 sequences in the sample, roughly 9% are singletons; the top ten hold about 12%. Sequenced: PBMCs or a T cell subset sorted from them (not recorded which). Source of these receptors: an adult woman who had mild COVID-19 (a few samples of this study predate the infection). Cell type and time point are not known. The CDR3 runs from the conserved cysteine through the conserved F or W. A row's size may be missing; if present it is once, few, many or a size class.

cdr3_aa: CSAPRRQGDSPLHF
j_call: TRBJ1-6
clone_size: NA
v_call: TRBV20-1

cdr3_aa: CSVVPGGSSYEQYF
j_call: TRBJ2-7
clone_size: many
v_call: TRBV29-1

cdr3_aa: CASSVGTSGRIGEQFF
j_call: TRBJ2-1
clone_size: few
v_call: TRBV9

cdr3_aa: CASSSGTATSGTQYF
j_call: TRBJ2-5
clone_size: NA
v_call: TRBV5-5

cdr3_aa: CASSYSGSSEQYF
j_call: TRBJ2-7
clone_size: NA
v_call: TRBV7-9

cdr3_aa: CASSLGQGMNTEAFF
j_call: TRBJ1-1
clone_size: many
v_call: TRBV3-1

cdr3_aa: CATRVSAGGHGPEQFF
j_call: TRBJ2-1
clone_size: few
v_call: TRBV6-4

cdr3_aa: CATSRQGSTEAFF
j_call: TRBJ1-1
clone_size: NA
v_call: TRBV15

cdr3_aa: CSASRGSYNEQFF
j_call: TRBJ2-1
clone_size: NA
v_call: TRBV20-1

cdr3_aa: CAWIGTVLIGRAGEAFF
j_call: TRBJ1-1
clone_size: few
v_call: TRBV30

cdr3_aa: CASSLAEGSYNEQFF
j_call: TRBJ2-1
clone_size: few
v_call: TRBV11-3

cdr3_aa: CASSSTGDKWETQYF
j_call: TRBJ2-5
clone_size: many
v_call: TRBV11-2

cdr3_aa: CASSQYRGTGNKDTQYF
j_call: TRBJ2-3
clone_size: few
v_call: TRBV14

cdr3_aa: CASSNRGQREGNYGYTF
j_call: TRBJ1-2
clone_size: NA
v_call: TRBV12-3/TRBV12-4

cdr3_aa: CSARADGGGYGYTF
j_call: TRBJ1-2
clone_size: many
v_call: TRBV20-1

cdr3_aa: CASSLSNTEAFF
j_call: TRBJ1-1
clone_size: few
v_call: TRBV12-3/TRBV12-4

cdr3_aa: CASSLNRDSYGYTF
j_call: TRBJ1-2
clone_size: NA
v_call: TRBV3-1

cdr3_aa: CASSPRLAGGGEQFF
j_call: TRBJ2-1
clone_size: few
v_call: TRBV4-1

cdr3_aa: CATSDGGRADTDTQYF
j_call: TRBJ2-3
clone_size: NA
v_call: TRBV24-1

cdr3_aa: CASSSVPQPQHF
j_call: TRBJ1-5
clone_size: few
v_call: TRBV12-3/TRBV12-4

cdr3_aa: CASSLDRPSGPRTGSYNEQFF
j_call: TRBJ2-1
clone_size: many
v_call: TRBV7-9

cdr3_aa: CASSSSGGYGYTF
j_call: TRBJ1-2
clone_size: NA
v_call: TRBV12-3/TRBV12-4

cdr3_aa: CASSLSAGTYEQYF
j_call: TRBJ2-7
clone_size: many
v_call: TRBV5-1